This TCR beta chain derives from a study of blood T cell repertoires in COVID-19. Study information: Acute and convalescent COVID-19 specimens originated in the United States, Italy and Spain. In each case, the material was cDNA or gDNA derived from T cells, B-cell-depleted T cells, or PBMCs.

Under the authors' procedure: The assay estimated nucleated cells by amplifying reference gene primers. The method was immunoSEQ multiplex PCR; TCRdb's version includes in-frame clones alone and lacks a portion of them. V, J and clone size reflect that table, while D and trimming were determined from the DNA. The table lists fewer than 350,000 clones, 70% to 90% of them singletons. This receptor was obtained from a man younger than 35 with active or convalescent COVID-19. What was sequenced was peripheral blood.

For the CDR3, the DNA is TGTGCCAGCAGCCTCGAGCCAACTAGGGAGCAGTACTTC. Its protein is CASSLEPTREQYF. The chain combines TRBV6-5 with TRBJ2-7; a weak D match, TRBD2 (5 bases). V gave up 6 bases and J gave up 7 bases, with 16 bases separating them. In germline, CDR1 is MNHEY, CDR2 SVGAGI. The CDR3 has 13 residues.